This T cell receptor beta chain was profiled in a study of synovial regulatory T cells in juvenile arthritis. Study background: One patient received methotrexate plus infliximab; one lacked treatment information.

Generated by immunoSEQ multiplex PCR, the TCRdb table keeps only in-frame clones and is missing some. In total, the table holds about 10,000 clones. This CDR3 contains 14 residues. No DNA was logged. The V gene's germline CDR1 is MNHNS and CDR2 SASEGT. The chain recombines TRBV6-1 with TRBJ1-1. The TCR was taken from a donor younger than 30 with juvenile idiopathic arthritis. The specimen was Treg cells from blood. Subset in this sample: remaining (HLA-DR-negative) circulating blood Treg cells. CDR3 in amino acids: CASSPRAEGTEAFF.